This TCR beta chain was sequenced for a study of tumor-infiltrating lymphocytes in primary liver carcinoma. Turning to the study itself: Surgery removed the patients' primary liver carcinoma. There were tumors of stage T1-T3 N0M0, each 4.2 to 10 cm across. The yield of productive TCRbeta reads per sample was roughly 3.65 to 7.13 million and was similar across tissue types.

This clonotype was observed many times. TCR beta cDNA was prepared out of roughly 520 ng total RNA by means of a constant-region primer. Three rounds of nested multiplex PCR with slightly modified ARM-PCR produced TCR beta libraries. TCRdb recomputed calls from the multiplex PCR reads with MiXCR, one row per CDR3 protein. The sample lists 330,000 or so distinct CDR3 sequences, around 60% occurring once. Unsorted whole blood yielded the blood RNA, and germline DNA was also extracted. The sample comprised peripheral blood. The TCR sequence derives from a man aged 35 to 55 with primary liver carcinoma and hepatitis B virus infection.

For the CDR3, the DNA is TGTGCCAGCTGCTGGTCGGGACAGAACTATGGCTACACCTTC. Translation gives CASCWSGQNYGYTF. This chain uses TRBV6-2 or TRBV6-3 with TRBJ1-2; 7 bases are shared with TRBD1. CDR1 is MNHEY and CDR2 is SVGEGT in the germline V gene. The trim removed 8 bases at V and 2 bases at J, leaving 8 bases unmatched. The CDR3 sequence is 14 residues long.